This is a list of T cell receptor beta chains from one sample in a study of blood T cell repertoires in COVID-19. Data came from immunoSEQ multiplex PCR; TCRdb stores just in-frame clones and leaves some out. The table records some 200,000 clones, about 90% of them present only once. Sequencing used peripheral blood. Receptor source: a young man with acute or convalescent COVID-19. Each CDR3 is given with its conserved first and last residue. The D gene is left open where the match is weak. Part of the rows lack a size; the others show once, few, many or a class for expanded clones.

V	D	size	J	DNA	CDR3
TRBV9	TRBD2	-	TRBJ2-7	TGTGCCAGCAGCGTAGGGACTAGCGGGGGGTTAAACGAGCAGTACTTC	CASSVGTSGGLNEQYF
TRBV30	TRBD1	-	TRBJ2-7	TGTGCCTTAACCAAGACAGGGGCCTACGAGCAGTACTTC	CALTKTGAYEQYF
TRBV5-1	-	many	TRBJ1-6	TGCGCCAGCAGCTTGGTTGGTGAGGTGGTATCACCCCTCCACTTT	CASSLVGEVVSPLHF
TRBV9	-	-	TRBJ2-5	TGTGCCAGCAGCGTCAGCCCGAACGGGGAGACCCAGTACTTC	CASSVSPNGETQYF
TRBV5-4	-	-	TRBJ2-3	TGTGCCAGCAGCCCAAGGGGAGATACGCAGTATTTT	CASSPRGDTQYF
TRBV11-3	-	-	TRBJ2-3	TGTGCCAGCAGCCCAGTAGCAGGAGGGAGTGATACGCAGTATTTT	CASSPVAGGSDTQYF
TRBV10-2	-	-	TRBJ1-1	TGCGCCAGCATCGGCAGGACAGATGAGGCTTTCTTT	CASIGRTDEAFF
TRBV28	-	-	TRBJ1-2	TGTGCCAGCAGTCGAAATCGGTATGGCTACACCTTC	CASSRNRYGYTF
TRBV3-1/TRBV3-2	-	few	TRBJ1-6	TGTGCCAGCAGCCAGCGGACAGTTAGGAATTCACCCCTCCACTTT	CASSQRTVRNSPLHF
TRBV6-5	TRBD2	-	TRBJ2-1	TGTGCCAGCAGATTAGCGGGAGCCATAGGGAATGAGCAGTTCTTC	CASRLAGAIGNEQFF
TRBV6-5	-	-	TRBJ2-1	TGTGCCAGCACCCTAGTCAATGAGCAGTTCTTC	CASTLVNEQFF
TRBV19	-	once	TRBJ1-4	TGTGCCAGTAGCCCACGGACGGGGAATCGTGAAAAACTGTTTTTT	CASSPRTGNREKLFF
TRBV12-3/TRBV12-4	-	-	TRBJ2-1	TGTGCCAGCAGGGACTCGAGGGATGAGCAGTTCTTC	CASRDSRDEQFF
TRBV5-5	-	-	TRBJ2-7	TGTGCCAGCAGCGCGGCCGGCTACGAGCAGTACTTC	CASSAAGYEQYF
TRBV5-4	TRBD1	-	TRBJ2-3	TGTGCCAGCAGCTCATTCGGACAGGGGGGGGCAGGTACGCAGTATTTT	CASSSFGQGGAGTQYF
TRBV6-4	-	few	TRBJ2-2	TGTGCCAGCAGTGACTCAGGGGACACCGGGGAGCTGTTTTTT	CASSDSGDTGELFF
TRBV19	TRBD1	-	TRBJ1-5	TGTGCCACACAGGGGGCTGTGCAGCCCCAGCATTTT	CATQGAVQPQHF
TRBV5-1	-	-	TRBJ1-1	TGCGCCAGCAGCTATACCGGTCCCCCTAACACTGAAGCTTTCTTT	CASSYTGPPNTEAFF
TRBV10-3	TRBD2	-	TRBJ2-1	TGTGCCATCCAGCAGCGGGGAGGTTACAATGAGCAGTTCTTC	CAIQQRGGYNEQFF
TRBV12-5	-	-	TRBJ1-3	TGTGCTAGTGGTTTGGTACGAGGGGGAACGGTTGGAAACACCATATATTTT	CASGLVRGGTVGNTIYF
TRBV7-2	-	-	TRBJ1-2	TGTGCCAGCAGCTATAGTACAGGATATGGCTACACCTTC	CASSYSTGYGYTF
TRBV27	-	-	TRBJ2-2	TGTGCCAGCAGTTCCCTCCCCGGGGAGCTGTTTTTT	CASSSLPGELFF
TRBV2	-	-	TRBJ1-6	TGTGCCAGCACCCCGGAGCTTCTTAATTCACCCCTCCACTTT	CASTPELLNSPLHF
TRBV7-8	TRBD2	-	TRBJ2-3	TGTGCCAGCATCCCCTGGGGACTAGCGGGGAGCACAGATACGCAGTATTTT	CASIPWGLAGSTDTQYF
TRBV6-1	-	-	TRBJ1-5	TGTGCCAGCAGTGAGGGCCTATATAGCAATCAGCCCCAGCATTTT	CASSEGLYSNQPQHF
TRBV7-9	TRBD1	-	TRBJ1-2	TGTGCCAGCAGCTTATCCGTTTCAGGGGGCGGGTTCTATGGCTACACCTTC	CASSLSVSGGGFYGYTF
TRBV30	-	-	TRBJ2-1	TGTGCCTGGTGGGCAGGGTCCGGTGAGCAGTTCTTC	CAWWAGSGEQFF
TRBV7-3	-	-	TRBJ2-1	TGTGCCAGCAGCTTAGGACAGAGTTACAATGAGCAGTTCTTC	CASSLGQSYNEQFF
TRBV5-1	-	-	TRBJ2-1	TGCGCCAGCAGCACGCGGGCCGGCGGGGAGCAGTTCTTC	CASSTRAGGEQFF
TRBV11-3	TRBD2	-	TRBJ2-2	TGTGCCAGCAGCTTCGGTCGTAGCGGGGGGACCGGGGAGCTGTTTTTT	CASSFGRSGGTGELFF
TRBV11-3	TRBD2	-	TRBJ2-1	TGTGCCAGCTCCCCCAGGAGCGGGAGGGCCTTAGAGGTGGATGAGCAGTTCTTC	CASSPRSGRALEVDEQFF
TRBV5-1	TRBD1	-	TRBJ1-2	TGCGCCAGCAGCGTCGGGGACAGGGAAATCTTATACTATGGCTACACCTTC	CASSVGDREILYYGYTF
TRBV6-5	-	-	TRBJ2-2	TGTGCCAGTTCCCTGGCGGGAATAATCGCCGGGGAGCTGTTTTTT	CASSLAGIIAGELFF
TRBV11-2	-	-	TRBJ1-1	TGTGCCAGCAGCTTAGATGGACAGTACACTGAAGCTTTCTTT	CASSLDGQYTEAFF
TRBV7-8	TRBD1	-	TRBJ1-4	TGTGCCAGCAGCTCGGACAGGGAATATGGTATGGAAAAACTGTTTTTT	CASSSDREYGMEKLFF
TRBV11-1	-	-	TRBJ2-1	TGTGCCAGCAGCTTAGAGTCGAGAGGGCTCGAGCAGTTCTTC	CASSLESRGLEQFF
TRBV5-4	-	few	TRBJ2-7	TGTGCCAGCAGCCGCAGGGGTTCCTACGAGCAGTACTTC	CASSRRGSYEQYF
TRBV10-2	-	-	TRBJ2-5	TGCGCCAGCAGGAGGGGGACGGGGGAGACCCAGTACTTC	CASRRGTGETQYF
TRBV6-5	-	-	TRBJ1-2	TGTGCCAGCAGGTCCCTAGAGGGCTATGGCTACACCTTC	CASRSLEGYGYTF
TRBV20-1	-	once	TRBJ2-3	TGCTCCCTAGCTGGCACAGATACGCAGTATTTT	CSLAGTDTQYF
TRBV28	-	once	TRBJ1-2	TGTGCCAGCAGTTTATTTGCAGGGAAAGTCTATGGCTACACCTTC	CASSLFAGKVYGYTF
TRBV7-9	TRBD2	-	TRBJ2-2	TGTGCCAGCAAGCGGGGTTCCACCGGGGAGCTGTTTTTT	CASKRGSTGELFF
TRBV2	-	-	TRBJ1-2	TGTGCCAGCGAGACAGGAAACTATGGCTACACCTTC	CASETGNYGYTF
TRBV5-1	TRBD1	once	TRBJ2-5	TGCGCCAGCAACGACAGGGGGTGGTACCAAGAGACCCAGTACTTC	CASNDRGWYQETQYF
TRBV5-8	TRBD1	-	TRBJ1-2	TGTGCCAGCGGCGGGACAGAGACTAACTATGGCTACACCTTC	CASGGTETNYGYTF
TRBV28	TRBD1	-	TRBJ1-2	TGTGCCAGCAGGTACGCGATCGGACAGGGGCTTAGCGGCTACACCTTC	CASRYAIGQGLSGYTF
TRBV27	-	-	TRBJ2-1	TGTGCCAGCAGTTTAAGTACTCCTGCCTACAATGAGCAGTTCTTC	CASSLSTPAYNEQFF
TRBV29-1	TRBD1	once	TRBJ1-2	TGCAGCACAACGAGGGACAGTTCCTATGGCTACACCTTC	CSTTRDSSYGYTF
TRBV30	TRBD1	-	TRBJ1-3	TGTGCCTGGAGAGAGCCGGACAGGACTGGAAACACCATATATTTT	CAWREPDRTGNTIYF
TRBV7-9	-	-	TRBJ1-2	TGTGCCAGCAGCGAAGACACCTCGGCAAACTATGGCTACACCTTC	CASSEDTSANYGYTF
TRBV28	TRBD1	once	TRBJ1-2	TGTGCCAGCGGGAGAACGGACAGGGGACGGGGCTACACCTTC	CASGRTDRGRGYTF
TRBV28	-	-	TRBJ2-3	TGTGCCAGCAGTTTATTAGTGTCTATCACAGATACGCAGTATTTT	CASSLLVSITDTQYF